The entry that follows covers one T cell receptor beta chain sequence. Its antigen is not known. The data are from a study of T-cell memory formation after mild COVID-19. Study details: TCR clustering was largely donor specific. Study conclusions and caveats: A second wave expanding day 15 to 37 was CD4+-biased; contracting clones were balanced. Confirmation of SARS-CoV-2 specificity was lacking for second-wave clones peaking day 37.

Germline V gives CDR1 SGHTA, CDR2 FQGTGA. The CDR3 sequence is 13 residues long. Trimming took 3 bases from V and 6 from J, leaving 11 bases between them. A single record per CDR3 protein comes from TCRdb applying MiXCR to the 5' RACE reads. The sample comprises hundreds of thousands of distinct CDR3 sequences, around 21% of which are singletons, and about an eighth rests with the top ten. The J gene is TRBJ1-1, the V gene TRBV7-3, with a weak D call TRBD1 (5 bases). The sample taken for sequencing was PBMCs or a T cell subset sorted from them (not recorded which). This sequence originates from an adult woman who had mild COVID-19 (a few samples of this study predate the infection). Cell type and time point are not known. The CDR3 loop reads CASSFDGGAEAFF. The CDR3, as DNA: TGTGCCAGCAGCTTTGACGGGGGAGCTGAAGCTTTCTTT.